The 11 T cell receptor beta chains presented below share a single source sample, sequenced in a study of early T cells in non-severe SARS-CoV-2 infection. MiXCR was run by TCRdb on the 5' RACE reads, yielding one entry per CDR3 protein. Here the sample spans over 35,000 distinct CDR3 sequences, approximately 6.5% being singletons. Here the sequenced sample was whole blood, taken at baseline. These receptors all stem from an adult who was a healthcare worker with PCR-confirmed SARS-CoV-2 infection or an uninfected control (not recorded which).

This clonotype occurred many times. The chain uses TRBV20-1 and TRBJ2-7; 7 bases map to TRBD1. Germline V gives CDR1 DFQATT, CDR2 SNEGSKA (reference sequence). There are 14 residues in the CDR3. V shed 1 base and J 2 bases; nucleotides not matched to a gene: 5. Here the CDR3 DNA reads TGCAGTGCTAGAGCTGGGACAGTTACCTACGAGCAGTACTTC. This encodes CSARAGTVTYEQYF.

The V and J genes are TRBV12-3 or TRBV12-4 and TRBJ2-7; D assignment may be TRBD1 or TRBD2 (5 bases each). CDR3 size: 15 residues. V gave up 1 base and J gave up 1 base, with 11 bases separating them. CDR3 sequence (DNA): TGTGCCAGCAGTTTAGGGGGGAAGGCTTCCTACGAGCAGTACTTC. Its protein is CASSLGGKASYEQYF.

The chain links TRBV4-2 to TRBJ2-7, with D maybe TRBD2 (5 bases). The CDR3 totals 13 residues. V was pared by 4 bases and J by 3 bases, with 10 bases between. Germline V gives CDR1 LGHNA, CDR2 YNFKEQ. The CDR3: CASSRDRDYEQYF. The CDR3 coding sequence is TGTGCCAGCAGCCGCGACCGGGACTACGAGCAGTACTTC.

The chain links TRBV2 to TRBJ2-5; D is tentatively TRBD1 or TRBD2 (5 bases each). Germline V gene lookup returns CDR1 SNHLY and CDR2 FYNNEI. CDR3 length equals 14 residues. With 5 bases removed from V and 2 bases from J, the gap between germline ends came to 12 bases. The CDR3 loop reads CASSKGTNQETQYF. For the CDR3, the DNA is TGTGCCAGCAGTAAGGGGACGAATCAAGAGACCCAGTACTTC.

Here the CDR3 DNA reads TGTGCCTGGGAACTCCGCTACAATGAGCAGTTCTTC. This encodes CAWELRYNEQFF. The rearrangement joins TRBV30 to TRBJ2-1; D unresolved. The CDR3 runs to 12 residues. The V and J ends lost 5 bases and 3 bases respectively, with 8 bases between them. The germline V gene has CDR1 GTSNPN and CDR2 SVGIG (reference sequence).

In this sample, this clonotype turned up a few times. The J gene is TRBJ2-1, the V gene TRBV7-2, with TRBD2 matching 12 bases. J lost 8 bases, V lost 5 bases, and 10 bases had no gene match. Germline lookup yields CDR1 SGHTA and CDR2 FQGNSA. The CDR3 runs to 16 residues. The CDR3: CASSKRTSGTVYEQFF. Here the CDR3 DNA reads TGTGCCAGCAGCAAGCGGACTAGCGGGACCGTCTATGAGCAGTTCTTC. The entire variable domain, with the rest obtained from reference TRBV7-2 and TRBJ2-1, is as follows: GAGVSQSPSNKVTEKGKDVELRCDPISGHTALYWYRQSLGQGLEFLIYFQGNSAPDKSGLPSDRFSAERTGGSVSTLTIQRTQQEDSAVYLCASSKRTSGTVYEQFFGPGTRLTVL.

This clonotype came up many times. The genes are TRBV2 and TRBJ2-3, with 7 bases lining up with TRBD2. The CDR3 length is 14 residues. The germline gives CDR1 SNHLY, CDR2 FYNNEI. The junction had 7 bases not matched to a gene; V was cut back by 6 bases and J by 4 bases. In nucleotides, the CDR3 is TGTGCCAGCAGGACCGGGACTAACGCAGATACGCAGTATTTT. Amino acid sequence: CASRTGTNADTQYF.

This clonotype was seen only a few times. The chain is built from TRBV12-3 or TRBV12-4 and TRBJ2-7; D possibly corresponds to TRBD1 (6 bases). The CDR3 has 14 residues. V was pared by 6 bases and J by 3 bases, with 15 bases between. DNA for the CDR3: TGTGCCAGCAGCCGTTCGGACAGCCGCTACGAGCAGTACTTC. The encoded protein is CASSRSDSRYEQYF.

This clonotype was counted many times. The chain combines TRBV5-6 with TRBJ2-5; possible D gene TRBD2, 5 bases. V was clipped by 0 bases and J by 3 bases, with 9 bases between them. CDR3 size: 14 residues. Germline V gene lookup returns CDR1 SGHDT and CDR2 YYEEEE. The CDR3, as DNA: TGTGCCAGCAGCTTGGCCGGGGTTGAAGAGACCCAGTACTTC. It yields the protein CASSLAGVEETQYF.

This clonotype was detected ten times or more. This rearrangement joins TRBV7-9 to TRBJ1-1, with TRBD1 matching 7 bases. Germline V lookup: CDR1 SEHNR, CDR2 FQNEAQ (reference sequence). With 6 bases clipped from V and 6 bases from J, the junction kept 10 bases outside the gene matches. CDR3 length: 14 amino acids. The CDR3 nucleotides read TGTGCCAGCAGTCTTACCGGGACAGAGGCTGAAGCTTTCTTT. As protein: CASSLTGTEAEAFF.

This clonotype was recorded at least ten times. The chain employs TRBV12-3 or TRBV12-4 and TRBJ2-7; maybe TRBD1 (5 bases). Trimming removed 3 bases from V and 2 bases from J, with 11 bases in between. This CDR3 is 14 amino acids long. The CDR3 nucleotides are TGTGCCAGCAGTTTCGCGGACACTACCTACGAGCAGTACTTC. Amino acid sequence: CASSFADTTYEQYF.